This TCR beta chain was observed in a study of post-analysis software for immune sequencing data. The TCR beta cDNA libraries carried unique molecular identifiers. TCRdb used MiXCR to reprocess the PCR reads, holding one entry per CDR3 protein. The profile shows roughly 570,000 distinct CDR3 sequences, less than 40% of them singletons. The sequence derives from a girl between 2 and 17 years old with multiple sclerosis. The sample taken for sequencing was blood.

The DNA of the CDR3 is TGTGCCAGCAGCGTCCGGGACGCAAAATGGGATGAGCAGTTCTTC. Its translation is CASSVRDAKWDEQFF. This chain connects TRBV6-1 to TRBJ2-1; D tentatively reads TRBD1 or TRBD2 (5 bases each). Germline V gene lookup returns CDR1 MNHNS and CDR2 SASEGT. The CDR3 contains 15 residues. V lost 6 bases and J lost 8, with 20 bases in between.